This TCR beta chain was recorded in a study of T-cell memory formation after mild COVID-19. Study at large: TCR clusters mostly belonged to single donors.

Study observations and caveats: Some responding clones appeared in pre-infection memory, suggesting cross-reactive memory joined. A second wave expanding day 15 to 37 was CD4+-biased; contracting clones were balanced.

TCRdb used MiXCR to reprocess the 5' RACE reads, holding one entry per CDR3 protein. Here the sample spans about 340,000 distinct CDR3 sequences, less than 20% being singletons. This clonotype appeared a few times. The antigen is not known. The CDR3 has 13 amino acids. In germline, CDR1 is SNHLY, CDR2 FYNNEI. V was shortened by 5 bases and J by 4 bases, with 11 bases between the two germline ends. This sequence originates from a man younger than 30 who had mild COVID-19 (a few samples of this study predate the infection). Cell type and time point are not known. V and J are TRBV2 and TRBJ2-5; tentatively, D is TRBD1 (6 bases). The sample was PBMCs or a T cell subset sorted from them (not recorded which). The CDR3 loop reads CASSRDRLETQYF. CDR3 coding DNA: TGTGCCAGCAGTCGAGACAGGCTAGAGACCCAGTACTTC.